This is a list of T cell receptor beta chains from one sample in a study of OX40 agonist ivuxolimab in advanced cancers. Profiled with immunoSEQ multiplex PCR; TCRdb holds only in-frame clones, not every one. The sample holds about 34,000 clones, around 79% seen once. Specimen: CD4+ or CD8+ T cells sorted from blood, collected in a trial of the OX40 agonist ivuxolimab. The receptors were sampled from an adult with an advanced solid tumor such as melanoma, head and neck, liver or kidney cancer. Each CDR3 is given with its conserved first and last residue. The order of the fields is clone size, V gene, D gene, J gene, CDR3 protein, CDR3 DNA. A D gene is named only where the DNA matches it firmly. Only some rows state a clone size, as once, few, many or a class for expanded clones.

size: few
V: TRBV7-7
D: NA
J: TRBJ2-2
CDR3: CASSLRDGLSTGELFF
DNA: TGTGCCAGCAGCCTGAGGGACGGATTATCAACCGGGGAGCTGTTTTTT

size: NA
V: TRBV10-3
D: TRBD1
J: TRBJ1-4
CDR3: CAISPGTDWSSNEKLFF
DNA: TGTGCCATCAGCCCGGGGACAGATTGGTCTTCTAATGAAAAACTGTTTTTT

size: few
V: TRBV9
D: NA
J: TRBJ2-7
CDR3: CASSLGAYGEQYF
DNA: TGTGCCAGCAGCTTGGGGGCGTACGGCGAGCAGTACTTC

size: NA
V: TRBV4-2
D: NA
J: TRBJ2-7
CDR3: CASSQGEGQGQMEYF
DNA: TGTGCCAGCAGCCAAGGAGAAGGGCAGGGGCAGATGGAGTACTTC

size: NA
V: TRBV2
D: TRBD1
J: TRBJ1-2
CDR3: CASSYGTGVGGYTF
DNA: TGTGCCAGCAGTTATGGGACAGGGGTAGGAGGCTACACCTTC

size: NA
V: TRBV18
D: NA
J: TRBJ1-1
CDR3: CASSPQVTKVNTEAFF
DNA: TGTGCCAGCTCACCACAGGTTACGAAAGTGAACACTGAAGCTTTCTTT

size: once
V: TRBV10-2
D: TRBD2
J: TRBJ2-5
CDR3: CASSDWAGGQETQYF
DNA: TGCGCCAGCAGTGATTGGGCGGGGGGGCAAGAGACCCAGTACTTC

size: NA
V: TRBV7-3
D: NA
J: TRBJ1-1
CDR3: CASSLRIENTEAFF
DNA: TGTGCCAGCAGCTTGCGAATCGAGAACACTGAAGCTTTCTTT

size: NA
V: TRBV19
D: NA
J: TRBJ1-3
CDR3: CASSILAASSGNTIYF
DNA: TGTGCCAGTAGTATCTTGGCGGCTAGCTCTGGAAACACCATATATTTT

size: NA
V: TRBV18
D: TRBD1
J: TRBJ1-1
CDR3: CASSPQGAGTEAFF
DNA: TGTGCCAGCTCACCACAGGGGGCGGGGACTGAAGCTTTCTTT

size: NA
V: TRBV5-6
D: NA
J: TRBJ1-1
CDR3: CASSYITDAFF
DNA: TGTGCCAGCAGCTACATCACTGATGCTTTCTTT

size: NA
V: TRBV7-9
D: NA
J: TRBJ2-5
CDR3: CASSAGIQGIETQYF
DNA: TGTGCCAGCAGCGCCGGGATCCAGGGAATAGAGACCCAGTACTTC

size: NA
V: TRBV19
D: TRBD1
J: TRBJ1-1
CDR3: CASTSGQGRTEAFF
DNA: TGTGCCAGTACTTCAGGACAGGGGCGAACTGAAGCTTTCTTT

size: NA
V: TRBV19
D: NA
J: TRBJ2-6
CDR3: CASSIAGSGANVLTF
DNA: TGTGCCAGTAGTATAGCCGGCTCTGGGGCCAACGTCCTGACTTTC

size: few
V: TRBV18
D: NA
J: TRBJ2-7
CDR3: CASSPTSHSDEQYF
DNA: TGTGCCAGCTCACCTACCAGCCATAGCGACGAGCAGTACTTC

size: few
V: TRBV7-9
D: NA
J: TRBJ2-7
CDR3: CASSSRDISYEQYF
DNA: TGTGCCAGCAGCTCCCGGGACATCTCCTACGAGCAGTACTTC

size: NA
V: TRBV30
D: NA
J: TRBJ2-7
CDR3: CAWSRFAETYEQYF
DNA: TGTGCCTGGAGTCGTTTTGCGGAAACCTACGAGCAGTACTTC

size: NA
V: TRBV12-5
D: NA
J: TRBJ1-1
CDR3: CASGPDPNTEAFF
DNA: TGTGCTAGTGGTCCAGACCCGAACACTGAAGCTTTCTTT

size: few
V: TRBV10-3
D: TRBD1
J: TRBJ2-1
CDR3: CAIRVGQGNYNEQFF
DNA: TGTGCCATCAGGGTGGGACAGGGAAATTACAATGAGCAGTTCTTC

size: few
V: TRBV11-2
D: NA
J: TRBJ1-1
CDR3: CASSLFGRKTEAFF
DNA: TGTGCCAGCAGCTTATTCGGGCGGAAAACTGAAGCTTTCTTT

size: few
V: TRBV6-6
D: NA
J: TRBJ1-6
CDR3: CASSQTVVNSPLHF
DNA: TGTGCCAGCAGCCAGACAGTAGTAAATTCACCCCTCCACTTT

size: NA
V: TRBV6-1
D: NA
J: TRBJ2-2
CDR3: CASSDRTNTGELFF
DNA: TGTGCCAGCAGTGACAGGACGAACACCGGGGAGCTGTTTTTT

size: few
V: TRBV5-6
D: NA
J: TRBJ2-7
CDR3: CASSYVSSYEQYF
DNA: TGTGCCAGCAGCTATGTGAGCTCCTACGAGCAGTACTTC

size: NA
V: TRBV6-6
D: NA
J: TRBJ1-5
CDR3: CASMSWSNQPQHF
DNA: TGTGCCAGCATGAGTTGGAGCAATCAGCCCCAGCATTTT

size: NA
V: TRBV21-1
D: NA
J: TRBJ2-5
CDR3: CASSKRRGWEQYF
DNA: TGTGCCAGCAGCAAACGCCGGGGATGGGAGCAGTACTTC

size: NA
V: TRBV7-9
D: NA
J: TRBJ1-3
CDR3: CASSLKANTIYF
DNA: TGTGCCAGCAGCTTAAAGGCAAACACCATATATTTT

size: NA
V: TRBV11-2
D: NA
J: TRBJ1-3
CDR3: CANRRLRSGQAGNTIYF
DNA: TGTGCCAACAGGCGATTACGGTCAGGGCAGGCTGGAAACACCATATATTTT

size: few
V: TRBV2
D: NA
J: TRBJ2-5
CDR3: CASREGLTQETQYF
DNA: TGTGCCAGCAGGGAGGGACTGACCCAAGAGACCCAGTACTTC

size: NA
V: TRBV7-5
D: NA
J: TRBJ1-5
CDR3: CVRSPDSRSNSNQPQHF
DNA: TGTGTCAGAAGCCCGGACAGTAGGTCCAATAGCAATCAGCCCCAGCATTTT

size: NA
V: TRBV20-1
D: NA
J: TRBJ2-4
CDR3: CSRGNIQYF
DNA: TGCAGTAGGGGAAACATTCAGTACTTC

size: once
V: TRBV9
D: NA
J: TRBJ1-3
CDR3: CASSPGATSGNTIYF
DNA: TGTGCCAGCAGCCCCGGGGCCACCTCTGGAAACACCATATATTTT